This T cell receptor beta chain was profiled in a study of T cells in Graves' hyperthyroidism and ophthalmopathy. Across the study: Once the initial diagnosis was made, peripheral blood was obtained before any treatment.

The CDR3 has 15 amino acids. The germline V gene has CDR1 SGHRS and CDR2 YFSETQ. V was trimmed by 4 bases and J by 1 base, leaving 11 bases between them. Amplified TCR beta CDR3 regions came from RNA transcripts. In the first-round RT-PCR of the TCR CDR3, the HTBI primer set was used. In TCRdb, the multiplex PCR reads were re-called with MiXCR into one record per CDR3 protein. The sample has roughly 500,000 distinct CDR3 sequences, around a fifth seen once; the top ten hold around 50%. Ophthalmopathy cases scored 3 or more on the Clinical Activity Score and 4 or more on NOSPECS grade, with duration below 3 months.

Material for sequencing was blood. The receptor's source is a woman in her 70s with Graves' ophthalmopathy. The chain joins TRBV5-1 to TRBJ1-4, with D possibly TRBD1 on 6 matching bases. CDR3 sequence: CASSRGPETNEKLFF. The CDR3 DNA follows: TGCGCCAGCAGCCGGGGGCCCGAAACTAATGAAAAACTGTTTTTT.